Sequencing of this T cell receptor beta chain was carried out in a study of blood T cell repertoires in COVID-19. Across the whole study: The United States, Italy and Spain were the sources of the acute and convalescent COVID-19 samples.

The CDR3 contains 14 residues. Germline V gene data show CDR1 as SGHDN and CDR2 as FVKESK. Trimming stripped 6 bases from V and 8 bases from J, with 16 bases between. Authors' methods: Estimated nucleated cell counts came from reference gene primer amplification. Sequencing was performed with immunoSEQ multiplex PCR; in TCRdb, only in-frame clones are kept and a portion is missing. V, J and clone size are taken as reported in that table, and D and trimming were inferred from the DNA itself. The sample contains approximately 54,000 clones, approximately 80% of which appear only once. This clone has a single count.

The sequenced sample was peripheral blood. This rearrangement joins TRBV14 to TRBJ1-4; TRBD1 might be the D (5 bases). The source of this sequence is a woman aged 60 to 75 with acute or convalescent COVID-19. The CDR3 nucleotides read TGTGCCAGCAGACCGAGGCAAGGGGCGGAAAAACTGTTTTTT. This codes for CASRPRQGAEKLFF.